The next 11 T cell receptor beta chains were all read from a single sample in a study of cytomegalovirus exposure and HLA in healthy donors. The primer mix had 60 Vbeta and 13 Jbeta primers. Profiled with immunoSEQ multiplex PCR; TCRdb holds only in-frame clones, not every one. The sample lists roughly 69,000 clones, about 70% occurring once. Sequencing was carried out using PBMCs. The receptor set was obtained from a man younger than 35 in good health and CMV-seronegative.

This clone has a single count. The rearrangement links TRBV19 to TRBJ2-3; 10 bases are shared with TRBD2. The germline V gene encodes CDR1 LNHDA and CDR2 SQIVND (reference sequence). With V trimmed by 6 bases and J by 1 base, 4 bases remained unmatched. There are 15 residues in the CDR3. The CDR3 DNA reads TGTGCCAGTAGCCCCGGACTAGCGGGCACAGATACGCAGTATTTT. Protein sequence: CASSPGLAGTDTQYF.

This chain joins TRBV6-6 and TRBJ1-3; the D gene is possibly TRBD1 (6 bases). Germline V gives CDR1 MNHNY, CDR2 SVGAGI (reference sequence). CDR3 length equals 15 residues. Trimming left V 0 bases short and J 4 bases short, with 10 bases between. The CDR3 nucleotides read TGTGCCAGCAGTTACTCATCAGGGGAAGGAAACACCATATATTTT. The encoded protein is CASSYSSGEGNTIYF.

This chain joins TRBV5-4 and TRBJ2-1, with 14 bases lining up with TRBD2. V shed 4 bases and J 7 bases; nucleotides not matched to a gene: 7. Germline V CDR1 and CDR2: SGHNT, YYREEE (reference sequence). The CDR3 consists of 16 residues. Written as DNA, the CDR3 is TGTGCCAGCAGCCCGAGACTAGCGGGGGGGCAGAATGAGCAGTTCTTC. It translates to CASSPRLAGGQNEQFF.

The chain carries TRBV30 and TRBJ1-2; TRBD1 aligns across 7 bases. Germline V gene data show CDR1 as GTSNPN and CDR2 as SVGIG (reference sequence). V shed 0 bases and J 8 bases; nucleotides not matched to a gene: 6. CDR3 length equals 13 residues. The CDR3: CAWSVQQGMGYTF. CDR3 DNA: TGTGCCTGGAGTGTTCAACAGGGGATGGGCTACACCTTC.

The CDR3 loop is CASSLGLPSQETQYF. CDR3 sequence (DNA): TGTGCCAGCAGCTTAGGGCTCCCATCTCAAGAGACCCAGTACTTC. The chain uses TRBV7-2 and TRBJ2-5, with D unclear. Germline V CDR1 and CDR2: SGHTA, FQGNSA. The V gene lost 1 base and the J gene lost 2 bases, with 11 bases spanning the gap. The CDR3 consists of 15 residues.

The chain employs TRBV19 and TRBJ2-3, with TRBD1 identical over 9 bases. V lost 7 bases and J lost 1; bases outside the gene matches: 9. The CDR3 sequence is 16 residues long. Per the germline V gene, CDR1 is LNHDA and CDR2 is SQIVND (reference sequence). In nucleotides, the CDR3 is TGTGCCAGTAAACAACGTTGGACAGGGGGCACAGATACGCAGTATTTT. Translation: CASKQRWTGGTDTQYF. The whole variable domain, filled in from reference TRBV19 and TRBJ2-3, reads DGGITQSPKYLFRKEGQNVTLSCEQNLNHDAMYWYRQDPGQGLRLIYYSQIVNDFQKGDIAEGYSVSREKKESFPLTVTSAQKNPTAFYLCASKQRWTGGTDTQYFGPGTRLTVL.

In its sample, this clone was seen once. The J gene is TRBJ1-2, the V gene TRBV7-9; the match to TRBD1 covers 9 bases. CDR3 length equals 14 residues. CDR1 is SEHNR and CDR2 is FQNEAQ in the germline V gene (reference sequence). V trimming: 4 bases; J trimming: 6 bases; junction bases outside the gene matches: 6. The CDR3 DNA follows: TGTGCCAGCAGCTATCCCGGGACAGGGCATGGCTACACCTTC. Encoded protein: CASSYPGTGHGYTF. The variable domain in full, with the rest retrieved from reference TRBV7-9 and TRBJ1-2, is DTGVSQNPRHKITKRGQNVTFRCDPISEHNRLYWYRQTLGQGPEFLTYFQNEAQLEKSRLLSDRFSAERPKGSFSTLEIQRTEQGDSAMYLCASSYPGTGHGYTFGSGTRLTVV.

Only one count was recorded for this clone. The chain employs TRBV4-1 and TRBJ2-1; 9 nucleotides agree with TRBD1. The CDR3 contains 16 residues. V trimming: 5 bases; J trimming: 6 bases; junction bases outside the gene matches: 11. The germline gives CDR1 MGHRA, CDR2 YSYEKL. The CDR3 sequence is CASSFLPGQGGNEQFF. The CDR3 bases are TGCGCCAGCAGCTTTTTACCGGGACAGGGAGGCAATGAGCAGTTCTTC.

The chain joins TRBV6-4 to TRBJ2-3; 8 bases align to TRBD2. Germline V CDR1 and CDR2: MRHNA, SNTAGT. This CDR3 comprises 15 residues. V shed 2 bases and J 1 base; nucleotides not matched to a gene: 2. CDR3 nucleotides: TGTGCCAGCAGTGACGGAGCGGGGGGCACAGATACGCAGTATTTT. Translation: CASSDGAGGTDTQYF.

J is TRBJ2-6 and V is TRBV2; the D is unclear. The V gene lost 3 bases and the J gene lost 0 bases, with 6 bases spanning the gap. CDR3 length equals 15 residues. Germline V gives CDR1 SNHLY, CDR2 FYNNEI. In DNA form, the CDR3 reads TGTGCCAGCAGTGACTCCCGCTCTGGGGCCAACGTCCTGACTTTC. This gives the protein CASSDSRSGANVLTF.

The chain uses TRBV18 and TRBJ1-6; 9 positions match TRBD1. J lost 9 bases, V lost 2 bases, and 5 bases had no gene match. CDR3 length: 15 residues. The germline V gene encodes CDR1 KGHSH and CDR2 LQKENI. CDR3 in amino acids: CASSPLGQGSSPLHF. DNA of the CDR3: TGTGCCAGCTCACCATTGGGACAGGGCTCTTCACCCCTCCACTTT.